This T cell receptor (beta chain) was sequenced for a study of cytomegalovirus exposure and HLA in healthy donors. At the level of the study: Researchers found that approximately 85% of over 350 genotyped donors fell within the Caucasian-associated ancestry cluster.

Primers included in the PCR were 60 Vbeta and 13 Jbeta primers. TCRdb keeps only in-frame clones here, not all; method: immunoSEQ multiplex PCR. The sample has 100,000 or so clones; roughly 85% are singletons. There are 15 residues in the CDR3. The V gene end was trimmed by 5 bases and the J gene end by 6 bases; junction bases not matched to a gene: 10. In germline, CDR1 is SGHNT, CDR2 YENEEA. Notes on this clone: Its cognate antigen is unknown.

Notes on the study in general: It was in a later analysis that TCR association rates were seen to vary by HLA locus, highest for DRB1 and lowest for HLA-C. On later analysis, the bulk of CMV-associated TCR beta chains appeared to be HLA-restricted. Immune exposure data for these donors was limited to CMV serostatus.

The TCR comes from a man under 40 in good health and CMV-seronegative. The sample was PBMCs. The chain employs TRBV11-3 and TRBJ2-1; 7 positions agree with TRBD2. CDR3 region: CASSPTTSGVNEQFF. In DNA form, the CDR3 reads TGTGCCAGCAGCCCGACTACCAGCGGGGTCAATGAGCAGTTCTTC.